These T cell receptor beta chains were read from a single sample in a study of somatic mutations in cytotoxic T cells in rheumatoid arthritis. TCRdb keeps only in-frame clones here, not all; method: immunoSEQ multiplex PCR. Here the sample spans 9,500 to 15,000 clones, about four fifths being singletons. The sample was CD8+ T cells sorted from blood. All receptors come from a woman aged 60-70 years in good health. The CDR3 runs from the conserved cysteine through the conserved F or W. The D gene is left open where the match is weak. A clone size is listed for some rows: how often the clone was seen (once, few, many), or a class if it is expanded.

CAWKRLSTDTQYF TGTGCCTGGAAGAGGCTGAGCACAGATACGCAGTATTTT NA NA TRBJ2-3 TRBV30
CASIGEDRGDLYGYTF TGTGCCAGCATAGGGGAGGACAGGGGGGACCTCTATGGCTACACCTTC NA TRBD1 TRBJ1-2 TRBV2
CASSSASSGYNTGELFF TGTGCCAGCAGCTCAGCCTCTAGCGGGTATAACACCGGGGAGCTGTTTTTT NA TRBD2 TRBJ2-2 TRBV5-8
CASSYQGGRYGYTF TGTGCCAGCAGTTACCAGGGTGGTCGGTATGGCTACACCTTC NA NA TRBJ1-2 TRBV6-5
CASSQERNYNSPLHF TGTGCCAGCAGCCAAGAGAGGAACTATAATTCACCCCTCCACTTT few NA TRBJ1-6 TRBV7-9
CASSGEDRGGYEQYF TGTGCCAGCAGCGGAGAGGACAGGGGCGGGTACGAGCAGTACTTC large TRBD1 TRBJ2-7 TRBV9
CASSPSVPGEGYTF TGCGCCAGCAGTCCGTCGGTACCAGGGGAAGGCTACACCTTC NA NA TRBJ1-2 TRBV6-5
CASSVVGGSYNEQFF TGTGCCAGCAGCGTAGTGGGGGGGTCCTACAATGAGCAGTTCTTC NA TRBD2 TRBJ2-1 TRBV9
CASSQAGTASTDTQYF TGCGCCAGCAGCCAAGCTGGGACAGCCAGCACAGATACGCAGTATTTT NA TRBD1 TRBJ2-3 TRBV4-1
CASSQGASGEGTDTQYF TGTGCCAGCAGCCAAGGGGCTAGCGGGGAGGGCACAGATACGCAGTATTTT NA TRBD2 TRBJ2-3 TRBV4-2
CASSLVPSPPFF TGTGCCAGCAGCTTAGTTCCGTCTCCCCCTTTCTTT NA NA TRBJ1-1 TRBV7-9
CASSVNYQGVRGNTEAFF TGTGCCAGCAGCGTCAATTATCAGGGGGTTCGAGGGAACACTGAAGCTTTCTTT NA TRBD1 TRBJ1-1 TRBV7-6
CASSSGTLYEQYF TGTGCCAGCAGCTCAGGGACACTATACGAGCAGTACTTC NA NA TRBJ2-7 TRBV11-1
CASSPLAGGATDTQYF TGTGCCAGCAGCCCTCTAGCGGGGGGGGCCACAGATACGCAGTATTTT NA TRBD2 TRBJ2-3 TRBV5-4
CASSSVLSYTEAFF TGTGCCAGCAGCTCCGTTTTGTCCTACACTGAAGCTTTCTTT few NA TRBJ1-1 TRBV7-9
CASSQGTGWSTDTQYF TGTGCCAGCAGCCAAGGGACAGGGTGGAGCACAGATACGCAGTATTTT NA TRBD1 TRBJ2-3 TRBV14
CASSLRDPGDEKLFF TGTGCCAGCAGTTTAAGGGACCCAGGGGATGAAAAACTGTTTTTT NA NA TRBJ1-4 TRBV28
CASSFEQQTLYEQFF TGTGCCAGCAGCTTTGAGCAACAGACCCTTTATGAGCAGTTCTTC NA NA TRBJ2-1 TRBV7-8
CASNHAGTGYHEQYF TGTGCCAGCAACCACGCCGGGACAGGGTACCACGAGCAGTACTTC NA TRBD1 TRBJ2-7 TRBV6-5
CASSRIRDRAYGYTF TGTGCCAGCAGCAGAATCCGGGACAGGGCCTATGGCTACACCTTC NA TRBD1 TRBJ1-2 TRBV6-6
CASSGRTGENLYEQYF TGTGCCAGCAGCGGGAGGACAGGTGAAAATTTGTACGAGCAGTACTTC NA NA TRBJ2-7 TRBV11-2
CASRGQGASLNTDTQYF TGTGCCAGCAGGGGACAGGGGGCTTCCCTAAACACAGATACGCAGTATTTT NA TRBD1 TRBJ2-3 TRBV28
CASRGKSSTDTQYF TGTGCCAGCAGGGGCAAGTCTAGCACAGATACGCAGTATTTT NA NA TRBJ2-3 TRBV6-1
CASSKVGGQDSPLHF TGTGCCAGCAGCAAAGTTGGGGGCCAAGATTCACCCCTCCACTTT NA NA TRBJ1-6 TRBV21-1
CASSHSLGGALRQETQYF TGTGCCAGCAGTCACTCGTTAGGGGGGGCCCTTAGACAAGAGACCCAGTACTTC NA NA TRBJ2-5 TRBV2
CASSPFLTGGSTDTQYF TGTGCCAGCAGTCCATTTCTCACCGGGGGGAGCACAGATACGCAGTATTTT NA TRBD2 TRBJ2-3 TRBV28
CAWSRTSPLYEQYF TGTGCCTGGAGTCGGACTAGCCCCCTCTACGAGCAGTACTTC once TRBD2 TRBJ2-7 TRBV30
CASSDSLAREQYF TGTGCCAGCAGTGACTCGCTAGCTAGGGAGCAGTACTTC few NA TRBJ2-7 TRBV6-8
CASSLGQGVGTQYF TGTGCCAGCAGCTTGGGGCAGGGGGTAGGGACGCAGTATTTT NA TRBD1 TRBJ2-3 TRBV5-6
CASSEYPTGALYNEQFF TGTGCCAGCAGTGAGTACCCCACAGGGGCTCTCTACAATGAGCAGTTCTTC NA TRBD1 TRBJ2-1 TRBV6-1
CASSANNEQFF TGTGCCAGCAGCGCTAACAATGAGCAGTTCTTC NA NA TRBJ2-1 TRBV27
CASNPRTSGGAGETQYF TGCGCCAGCAACCCAAGGACTAGCGGGGGGGCGGGGGAGACCCAGTACTTC NA TRBD2 TRBJ2-5 TRBV5-1
CATTGQSLYEQYF TGTGCCACCACCGGACAGTCCCTCTACGAGCAGTACTTC NA NA TRBJ2-7 TRBV10-3
CASTQTGQGGNTQYF TGTGCCAGCACTCAAACGGGACAGGGCGGGAATACGCAGTATTTT NA TRBD1 TRBJ2-3 TRBV6-1
CASATPSGGQSTDTQYF TGTGCTAGTGCCACTCCCAGCGGGGGCCAGAGCACAGATACGCAGTATTTT NA TRBD2 TRBJ2-3 TRBV12-5
CASSRPGTGMNTEAFF TGTGCCAGCAGCCGTCCCGGGACAGGAATGAACACTGAAGCTTTCTTT NA TRBD1 TRBJ1-1 TRBV7-9
CASSIADSTYEQYF TGTGCCAGTAGTATAGCGGACAGTACCTACGAGCAGTACTTC NA NA TRBJ2-7 TRBV19
CASSPGVEVVSTDTQYF TGTGCCAGCAGCCCAGGTGTGGAGGTAGTTAGTACAGATACGCAGTATTTT NA NA TRBJ2-3 TRBV13
CASGQKTASTDTQYF TGTGCCAGCGGACAGAAGACCGCTAGCACAGATACGCAGTATTTT NA NA TRBJ2-3 TRBV7-6
CASSPSGGAYNEQFF TGTGCCAGCAGTCCCAGCGGGGGGGCCTACAATGAGCAGTTCTTC NA TRBD2 TRBJ2-1 TRBV6-5
CASSVGVGAYEQYF TGTGCCAGCAGCGTAGGGGTGGGAGCCTACGAGCAGTACTTC NA NA TRBJ2-7 TRBV9
CASSFSQGGSYEQYF TGTGCCAGCAGTTTTAGCCAAGGAGGGTCTTACGAGCAGTACTTC NA NA TRBJ2-7 TRBV28